Described below is a single T cell receptor beta chain sequence and its context. Its antigen is still unknown. CDR1 LNHNV and CDR2 YYDKDF come from the germline V gene (reference sequence). The CDR3 contains 20 residues. After removal of 0 bases from V and 5 bases from J, the junction contained 13 bases not matched to a gene. The data derive from a study of cytomegalovirus exposure and HLA in healthy donors. Study outcomes and limitations: Later, an analysis showed that TCR beta chains associated with HLA were more clonally expanded than others that were equally common. Three chains linked to CMV were shown in vitro to be specific for CMV antigens.

Use of 60 Vbeta and 13 Jbeta primers characterized the PCR. In the original analysis: In a later analysis, the count reached 82 million or so unique TCR beta chains, with approximately 10 million shared. Some clones are missing from TCRdb's copy, which holds only in-frame ones; the method was immunoSEQ multiplex PCR. The DNA gave D and trimming, while V, J and clone size come from that table. The repertoire consists of 95,000 to 100,000 clones, with about 80% occurring once and the leading ten covering roughly 2%. The V and J genes are TRBV15 and TRBJ2-2; 12 bases are a match to TRBD2. Input material: PBMCs. The clonotype originates from a man aged 40-49 years in good health and CMV-seronegative. The CDR3 bases are TGTGCCACCAGCAGAGAGAGGGGGGGGAGACTAGCGGGAGAAACCGGGGAGCTGTTTTTT. Protein: CATSRERGGRLAGETGELFF. Combining the CDR3 with reference TRBV15 and TRBJ2-2 gives the whole variable domain DAMVIQNPRYQVTQFGKPVTLSCSQTLNHNVMYWYQQKSSQAPKLLFHYYDKDFNNEADTPDNFQSRRPNTSFCFLDIRSPGLGDTAMYLCATSRERGGRLAGETGELFFGEGSRLTVL.